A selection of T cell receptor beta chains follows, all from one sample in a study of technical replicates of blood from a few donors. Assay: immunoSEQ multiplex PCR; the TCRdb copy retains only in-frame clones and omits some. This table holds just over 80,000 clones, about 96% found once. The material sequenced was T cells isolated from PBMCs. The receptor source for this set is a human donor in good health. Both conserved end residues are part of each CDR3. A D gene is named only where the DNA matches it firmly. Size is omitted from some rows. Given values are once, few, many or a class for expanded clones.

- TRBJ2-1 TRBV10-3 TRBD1 TGTGCCATCAGCCGGACAGGTTACAATGAGCAGTTCTTC CAISRTGYNEQFF
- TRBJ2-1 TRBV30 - TGTGCCTGGAGTCAGGACTACAATGAGCAGTTCTTC CAWSQDYNEQFF
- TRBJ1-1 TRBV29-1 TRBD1 TGCAGCCCCGGGGACAGGGAAGACACTGAAGCTTTCTTT CSPGDREDTEAFF
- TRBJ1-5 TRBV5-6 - TGTGCCAGCAGTCCTGGCAGGGCAGACCAGCCCCAGCATTTT CASSPGRADQPQHF
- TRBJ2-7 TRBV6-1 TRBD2 TGTGCCAGCAGTAAAGGACTAGCGGGAACCTACGAGCAGTACTTC CASSKGLAGTYEQYF
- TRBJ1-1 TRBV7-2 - TGTGCCAGCAGCTTAGAACAGGTGAACACTGAAGCTTTCTTT CASSLEQVNTEAFF
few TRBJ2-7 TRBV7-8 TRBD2 TGTGCCAGCAGCCCCCCACTGGGACTAGCTGCCTACGAGCAGTACTTC CASSPPLGLAAYEQYF
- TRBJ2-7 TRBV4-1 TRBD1 TGCGCCAGCAGCCAAGTCGGGACAGGAGGCTACGAGCAGTACTTC CASSQVGTGGYEQYF
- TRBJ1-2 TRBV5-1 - TGCGCCAGCAGATTGGACAGTAACTATGGCTACACCTTC CASRLDSNYGYTF
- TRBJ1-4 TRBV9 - TGTGCCAGCAGCGTGACGGGCACCTTGACAGTTGAAAAACTGTTTTTT CASSVTGTLTVEKLFF
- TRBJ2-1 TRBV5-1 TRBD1 TGCGCCAGCAGCCTAAGGGGGCCGGGCAATGAGCAGTTCTTC CASSLRGPGNEQFF
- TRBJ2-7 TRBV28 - TGTGCCAGCAGTTTATCGGGTGCCTACGAGCAGTACTTC CASSLSGAYEQYF
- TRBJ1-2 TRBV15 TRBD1 TGTGCCACCAGCAGGACAGGGGTACATGGCTACACCTTC CATSRTGVHGYTF
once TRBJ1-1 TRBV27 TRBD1 TGTGCCAGCAGTTCGAACAGGGGGCAGAACACTGAAGCTTTCTTT CASSSNRGQNTEAFF
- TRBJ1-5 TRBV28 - TGTGCCAGCAGAGAACAGGGCGGCAATCAGCCCCAGCATTTT CASREQGGNQPQHF
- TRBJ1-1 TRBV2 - TGTGCCAGCACTGTTAACACGGGGAACACTGAAGCTTTCTTT CASTVNTGNTEAFF
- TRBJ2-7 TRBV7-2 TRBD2 TGTGCCAGCAGCTTAACCGGGACTATTAGCTCCTACGAGCAGTACTTC CASSLTGTISSYEQYF
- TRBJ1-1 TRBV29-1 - TGCAGCGTTGGGAGGGGCACTGAAGCTTTCTTT CSVGRGTEAFF
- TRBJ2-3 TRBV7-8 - TGTGCCAGCAGTCGATCTCTAGCCGGTACGCAGTATTTT CASSRSLAGTQYF
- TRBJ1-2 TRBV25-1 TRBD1 TGTGCCAGCAGCGCAAACTCCGGGACAGGGGTTCGCTATGGCTACACCTTC CASSANSGTGVRYGYTF
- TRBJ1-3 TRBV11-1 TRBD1 TGTGCCAGCAGCCCCTCCGAACAGGGGAATGGAAACACCATATATTTT CASSPSEQGNGNTIYF
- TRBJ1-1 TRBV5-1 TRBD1 TGCGCCAGCAGCTCAGACCCGACAGGGGAAAAGGTAGCTTTCTTT CASSSDPTGEKVAFF
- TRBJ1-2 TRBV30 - TGTGCCTGGACCCGGACGGCGGGTGGCTACACCTTC CAWTRTAGGYTF
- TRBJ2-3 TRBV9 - TGTGCCAGCAGCGTAAGGAGTTTGCGCACAGATACGCAGTATTTT CASSVRSLRTDTQYF
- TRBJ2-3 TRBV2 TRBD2 TGTGCCAGCGGGGGGGTGAGAGACGGGGATACGCAGTATTTT CASGGVRDGDTQYF
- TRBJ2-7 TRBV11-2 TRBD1 TGTGCCAGCAGCCATGACAGGGAATACGAGCAGTACTTC CASSHDREYEQYF
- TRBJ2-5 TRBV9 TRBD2 TGTGCCAGCAGCGAGAGCGGGACGCTTAAAGAGACCCAGTACTTC CASSESGTLKETQYF
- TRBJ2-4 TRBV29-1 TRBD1 TGCAGCGTTGCGACAGGGGGCGAAAACATTCAGTACTTC CSVATGGENIQYF
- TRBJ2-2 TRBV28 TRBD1 TGTGCCAGCAGTCCCCCCGAGGACAGGATCACCGGGGAGCTGTTTTTT CASSPPEDRITGELFF
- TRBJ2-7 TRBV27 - TGTGCCAGCAGTTCTGTGCCGGGACACTACGAGCAGTACTTC CASSSVPGHYEQYF
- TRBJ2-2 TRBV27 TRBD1 TGTGCCAGCAGTTGGGGACAGGGGACCGGGGAGCTGTTTTTT CASSWGQGTGELFF
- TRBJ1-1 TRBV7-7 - TGTGCCAGCAGCTTAGGAGTTTTTGGGCAGGAAAAAGGTCCGCCAATGAACACTGAAGCTTTCTTT CASSLGVFGQEKGPPMNTEAFF
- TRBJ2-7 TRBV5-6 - TGTGCCAGCAGCTTGGCAGGGATCTACGAGCAGTACTTC CASSLAGIYEQYF
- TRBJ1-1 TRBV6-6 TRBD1 TGTGCCAGCAGCCAGGGGGGTACTGAAGCTTTCTTT CASSQGGTEAFF
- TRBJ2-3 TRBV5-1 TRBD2 TGCGCCAGCAGCCCCGCTCGGGACTATATAGATACGCAGTATTTT CASSPARDYIDTQYF
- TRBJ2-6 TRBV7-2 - TGTGCCAGCAGCCCCAGACAGGCTGCTGGGGCCAACGTCCTGACTTTC CASSPRQAAGANVLTF
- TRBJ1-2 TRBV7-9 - TGTGCCAGCAGCCCATCGCAGGGGCACTATGGCTACACCTTC CASSPSQGHYGYTF
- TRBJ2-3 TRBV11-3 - TGTGCCAGCAGCCTCCTAGATACGCAGTATTTT CASSLLDTQYF
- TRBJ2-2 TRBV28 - TGTGCCAGCAGCTTCGCAAGATGGGGGGACGACGGGGAGCTGTTTTTT CASSFARWGDDGELFF
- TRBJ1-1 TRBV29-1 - TGCAGCGTTGAAGTTGGGGCCCACACTGAAGCTTTCTTT CSVEVGAHTEAFF
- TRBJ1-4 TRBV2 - TGTGCCAGCATTCGTGGGAAGGAGGTTGAAAAACTGTTTTTT CASIRGKEVEKLFF
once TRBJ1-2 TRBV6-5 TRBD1 TGTGCCAGCTCTCGCGGACAGGGCTATGGCTACACCTTC CASSRGQGYGYTF
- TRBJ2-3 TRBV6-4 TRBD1 TGTGCCAGCAGCGCCCTAGGGGACAGGGGCACAGATACGCAGTATTTT CASSALGDRGTDTQYF
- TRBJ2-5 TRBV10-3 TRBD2 TGTGCCATCAGTGAGCAGCGGGAGGCTGTAGAGACCCAGTACTTC CAISEQREAVETQYF
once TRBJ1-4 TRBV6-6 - TGTGCCAGCAGTTACTCGGACAGCTTAAATGAAAAACTGTTTTTT CASSYSDSLNEKLFF
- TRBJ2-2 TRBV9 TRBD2 TGTGCCAGCAGCGCCCACCTAGCGGGAGGAGTCGCCGGGGAGCTGTTTTTT CASSAHLAGGVAGELFF
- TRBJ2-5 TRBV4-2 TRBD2 TGTGCCAGCAGCCAAGATGGTGGACTAGCGAGGACAGAGACCCAGTACTTC CASSQDGGLARTETQYF
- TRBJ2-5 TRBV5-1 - TGCGCCAGCAGCTTGGACGGTGCGGGTCCACAAGAGACCCAGTACTTC CASSLDGAGPQETQYF
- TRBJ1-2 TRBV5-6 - TGTGCCAGCAGCTTGAGTACGGGGGTGCTTAACTATGGCTACACCTTC CASSLSTGVLNYGYTF
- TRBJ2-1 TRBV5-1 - TGCGCCAGCAGCTTGGTCAGTCACAATGAGCAGTTCTTC CASSLVSHNEQFF
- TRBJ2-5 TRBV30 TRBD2 TGTGCCTCCACAACTAGCGGATCACAAGAGACCCAGTACTTC CASTTSGSQETQYF